This record covers a single T cell receptor (beta chain). Its antigen is not identified. The entry originates in a study of cytomegalovirus exposure and HLA in healthy donors. Across the whole study: Among the approximately 430 donors who were genotyped, about 80% fell in the genetic ancestry cluster that is associated with self-reported Caucasian donors. Whole-study findings and limits: In vitro assays verified that a few CMV-associated chains recognized CMV antigens specifically. DRB1 showed the most TCR associations and HLA-C the fewest in a later analysis, as rates varied by HLA locus. Previously analyzed data showed that most TCR beta V segments were productive at a frequency of about 90% or about 30%.

The J segment lost 2 bases and the V segment lost 5 bases, leaving 7 bases of the junction unmatched. The CDR3 has 15 amino acids. Germline values: CDR1 SEHNR, CDR2 FQNEAQ (reference sequence). With 60 Vbeta and 13 Jbeta primers, the PCR was carried out. Measured with immunoSEQ multiplex PCR; TCRdb has only the in-frame clones, and not every one. The data show 100,000 to 120,000 clones, 74% seen once. This clonotype originated in a woman in her thirties or forties in good health and CMV-seropositive. Sequencing was done on a sample of PBMCs. This chain connects TRBV7-9 to TRBJ2-7; the match to TRBD1 covers 9 bases. The CDR3 spells CASSKTGTGTYEQYF. The CDR3 DNA is TGTGCCAGCAGCAAAACCGGGACAGGGACCTACGAGCAGTACTTC.